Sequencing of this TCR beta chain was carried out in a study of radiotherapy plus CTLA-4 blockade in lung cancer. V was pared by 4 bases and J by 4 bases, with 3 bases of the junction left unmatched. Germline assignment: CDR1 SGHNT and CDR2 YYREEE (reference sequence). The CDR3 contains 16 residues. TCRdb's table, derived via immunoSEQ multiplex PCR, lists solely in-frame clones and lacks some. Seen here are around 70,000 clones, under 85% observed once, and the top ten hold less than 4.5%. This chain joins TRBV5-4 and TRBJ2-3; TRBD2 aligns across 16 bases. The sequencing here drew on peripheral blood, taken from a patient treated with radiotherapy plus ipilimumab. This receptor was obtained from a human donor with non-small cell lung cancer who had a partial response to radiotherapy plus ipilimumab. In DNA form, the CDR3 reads TGTGCCAGCAGCCTAGGGACTAGCGGGAGGGCAGATACGCAGTATTTT. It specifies CASSLGTSGRADTQYF.